A selection of T cell receptor beta chains follows, all from one sample in a study of T cell changes during pregnancy in multiple sclerosis. Data came from immunoSEQ multiplex PCR; TCRdb stores just in-frame clones and leaves some out. Found here are 40,000 to 50,000 clones, about 90% of them singletons; the top ten hold nearly 2%. Material: CD4+ T cells from peripheral blood mononuclear cells, obtained after pregnancy. These receptors were collected from a female donor in good health, enrolled as a control in a pregnancy study. Each CDR3 is given with its conserved first and last residue. The order of the fields is V gene, clone size, J gene, D gene, CDR3 DNA, CDR3 protein. A D gene is named only where the DNA matches it firmly. A row's size may be missing; if present it is once, few, many or a size class.

>TRBV5-1|.|TRBJ1-1|.
TGCGCCAGCAGCTGGGCCTTTGGATCTCAGGGGTGGGACGGCACTGAAGCTTTCTTT
CASSWAFGSQGWDGTEAFF
>TRBV9|.|TRBJ1-2|.
TGTGCCAGCAGCGTTGGGGCCGGTCGGGGCTACACCTTC
CASSVGAGRGYTF
>TRBV29-1|.|TRBJ2-3|.
TGCAGCGCCGAGGGGGACAACACAGATACGCAGTATTTT
CSAEGDNTDTQYF
>TRBV5-1|.|TRBJ2-7|TRBD1
TGCGCCAGCAGCTTGGCTGGGACAGGGACCCACGAGCAGTACTTC
CASSLAGTGTHEQYF
>TRBV30|.|TRBJ1-2|TRBD1
TGTGCCTGGAGACGAAAACCGGGACAGGGGGCCGTGGATTATGGCTACACCTTC
CAWRRKPGQGAVDYGYTF
>TRBV29-1|.|TRBJ1-1|.
TGCAGCGTTGAATTATATGGGGGGGCCGATGACACTGAAGCTTTCTTT
CSVELYGGADDTEAFF
>TRBV10-2|.|TRBJ2-1|.
TGCGCCAGCAGCCTTACCCCGGGGGAGCAGTTCTTC
CASSLTPGEQFF
>TRBV29-1|.|TRBJ2-7|TRBD2
TGCAGCGTTGGGGGACTAGCGGACTCCTACGAGCAGTACTTC
CSVGGLADSYEQYF
>TRBV5-5|.|TRBJ1-5|.
TGTGCCAGCAGCTTGGCCGGAGGGGGCAATCAGCCCCAGCATTTT
CASSLAGGGNQPQHF
>TRBV6-5|.|TRBJ2-3|TRBD2
TGTGCCAGCAGTTACTCTGGCGGGAGGGGCACAGATACGCAGTATTTT
CASSYSGGRGTDTQYF
>TRBV10-2|.|TRBJ1-1|.
TGCGCCAGCCGACGCCCGGGACAATGGAACACTGAAGCTTTCTTT
CASRRPGQWNTEAFF
>TRBV4-2|.|TRBJ1-1|.
TGTGCCAGCAGCCAAGATATTCCCGGGCGGGGCACTGAAGCTTTCTTT
CASSQDIPGRGTEAFF
>TRBV29-1|.|TRBJ2-3|TRBD1
TGCAGCGTTTGCCGAGGGGACAGGGGAACAGATACGCAGTATTTT
CSVCRGDRGTDTQYF
>TRBV2|.|TRBJ1-1|.
TGTGCCAGCAGTGAACTAGGGAAGGGAGGAACTGAAGCTTTCTTT
CASSELGKGGTEAFF
>TRBV19|.|TRBJ2-7|.
TGTGCCAGTAGTCGGTTCGGGGGAACGTACGAGCAGTACTTC
CASSRFGGTYEQYF
>TRBV6-5|.|TRBJ1-3|.
TGTGCCAGCAGCAACCCGAGCTCTGGAAACACCATATATTTT
CASSNPSSGNTIYF
>TRBV6-5|.|TRBJ1-5|.
TGTGCCAGCAGTCCAAGGACGGGGAATCAGCCCCAGCATTTT
CASSPRTGNQPQHF
>TRBV4-2|.|TRBJ2-7|.
TGTGCCAGCAGCCAAGACGCGGGGCCCTCCTACGAGCAGTACTTC
CASSQDAGPSYEQYF
>TRBV6-1|few|TRBJ2-5|TRBD1
TGTGCCAGCAGCAGGACAGGAAATGGGCAAGAGACCCAGTACTTC
CASSRTGNGQETQYF
>TRBV7-2|once|TRBJ2-7|TRBD2
TGTGCCAGCAGCTTCCGATCATCTAGCGGGAGGGCTTACGAGCAGTACTTC
CASSFRSSSGRAYEQYF
>TRBV2|.|TRBJ2-4|TRBD1
TGTGCCAGCAGGGTCCAGGGGGACAAAAACATTCAGTACTTC
CASRVQGDKNIQYF
>TRBV10-3|.|TRBJ1-2|.
TGTGCCATCAGTGATCAGAACTATGGCTACACCTTC
CAISDQNYGYTF
>TRBV7-9|.|TRBJ2-1|TRBD2
TGTGCCAGCAGCTCCTTAGGACTAGCGAGAGGTGAGCAGTTCTTC
CASSSLGLARGEQFF
>TRBV28|.|TRBJ2-7|TRBD1
TGTGCCAGCAGTTTAGGATCCTTAACAGGGGGTAGGCAGTACTTC
CASSLGSLTGGRQYF
>TRBV4-1|.|TRBJ1-2|TRBD1
TGCGCCAGCAGCCAAGTACACAGGGACAGGGGGCTTGGAATGGATGGCTACACCTTC
CASSQVHRDRGLGMDGYTF
>TRBV18|.|TRBJ1-4|TRBD1
TGTGCCAGCTCACCAAGGGGGCTGTCTGAAAAACTGTTTTTT
CASSPRGLSEKLFF
>TRBV11-3|.|TRBJ2-1|TRBD2
TGTGCCAGCAGCTCCGGGGGAGGGAATGAGCAGTTCTTC
CASSSGGGNEQFF
>TRBV7-9|.|TRBJ2-2|.
TGTGCCAGCAGCCGAAACCCCGGGGAAGGCGCCGGGGAGCTGTTTTTT
CASSRNPGEGAGELFF
>TRBV20-1|once|TRBJ2-7|.
TGCAGTGCTAGGCAGGGGGGTAGGCAGTACTTC
CSARQGGRQYF
>TRBV30|.|TRBJ2-1|TRBD2
TGTGCCTGGAGTCTAGCGGGAGGTTATCCTAATGAGCAGTTCTTC
CAWSLAGGYPNEQFF
>TRBV28|.|TRBJ2-1|TRBD2
TGTGCCAGCAGTTTAGGACTAGCGGGGGGCAATGAGCAGTTCTTC
CASSLGLAGGNEQFF
>TRBV27|.|TRBJ2-1|.
TGTGCCAGCAGTTTATCCAGATATTTAAATGAGCAGTTCTTC
CASSLSRYLNEQFF
>TRBV6-5|.|TRBJ1-5|.
TGTGCCAGCAGTTACGGGGGGAATCAGCCCCAGCATTTT
CASSYGGNQPQHF
>TRBV6-4|.|TRBJ2-3|.
TGTGCCAGCAGTCCGACACAAAGCACAGATACGCAGTATTTT
CASSPTQSTDTQYF
>TRBV7-2|.|TRBJ2-7|.
TGTGCCAGCAGCCGGGGACTTCTCTCCTACGAGCAGTACTTC
CASSRGLLSYEQYF
>TRBV28|.|TRBJ1-6|TRBD1
TGTGCCAGCAGTTTCCCTCGTGCAGGGGGCGCGAGGAATTCACCCCTCCACTTT
CASSFPRAGGARNSPLHF
>TRBV7-9|once|TRBJ1-4|.
TGTGCCAGCAGCTTAGGACAGGAAGAAAAACTGTTTTTT
CASSLGQEEKLFF
>TRBV30|few|TRBJ1-1|.
TGTGCCTGGGAAACAGGGATCTCGAACACTGAAGCTTTCTTT
CAWETGISNTEAFF
>TRBV18|.|TRBJ1-3|.
TGTGCCAGCTCAACGACTTCAGGGTTCTCTGGAAACACCATATATTTT
CASSTTSGFSGNTIYF
>TRBV5-1|.|TRBJ2-7|.
TGCGCCAGCAGCTTGGCCCTCAGGGCGGTTGACGAGCAGTACTTC
CASSLALRAVDEQYF
>TRBV9|few|TRBJ1-1|TRBD1
TGTGCCAGCAGCGCAGGGGGACTGAACACTGAAGCTTTCTTT
CASSAGGLNTEAFF
>TRBV28|.|TRBJ2-7|TRBD1
TGTGCCAGCAGTTTGTCCGGGACAGGACTTTACGAGCAGTACTTC
CASSLSGTGLYEQYF
>TRBV6-1|.|TRBJ1-2|.
TGTGCCAGCAGTGAACCGGGGGGCTATGGCTACACCTTC
CASSEPGGYGYTF
>TRBV5-1|.|TRBJ2-7|TRBD1
TGCGCCAGCAGCTTGGGCGGGACAGGATCATCCTACGAGCAGTACTTC
CASSLGGTGSSYEQYF
>TRBV7-2|.|TRBJ1-5|.
TGTGCCAGCAGCGTGTCTAATCAGCCCCAGCATTTT
CASSVSNQPQHF
>TRBV6-5|.|TRBJ2-6|.
.
CATRTFGANVLTF
>TRBV6-5|.|TRBJ2-7|.
TGTGCCAGCAGTAAAGGACAAGGCAGGAGCGAGCAGTACTTC
CASSKGQGRSEQYF